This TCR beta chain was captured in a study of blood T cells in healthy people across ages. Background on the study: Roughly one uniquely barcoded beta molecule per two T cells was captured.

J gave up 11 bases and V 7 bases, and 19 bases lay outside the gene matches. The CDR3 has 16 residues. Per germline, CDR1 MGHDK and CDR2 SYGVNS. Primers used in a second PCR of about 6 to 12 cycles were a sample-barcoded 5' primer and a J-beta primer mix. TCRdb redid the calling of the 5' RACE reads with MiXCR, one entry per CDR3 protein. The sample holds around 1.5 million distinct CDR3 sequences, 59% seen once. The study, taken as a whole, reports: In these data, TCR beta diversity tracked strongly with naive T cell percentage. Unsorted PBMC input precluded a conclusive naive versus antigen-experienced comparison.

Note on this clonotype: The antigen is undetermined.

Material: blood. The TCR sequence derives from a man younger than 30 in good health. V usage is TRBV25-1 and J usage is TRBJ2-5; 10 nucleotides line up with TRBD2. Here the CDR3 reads CASNPRTSGIYNEQYF. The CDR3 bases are TGTGCCAGCAACCCAAGGACTAGCGGAATCTACAATGAGCAGTACTTC.